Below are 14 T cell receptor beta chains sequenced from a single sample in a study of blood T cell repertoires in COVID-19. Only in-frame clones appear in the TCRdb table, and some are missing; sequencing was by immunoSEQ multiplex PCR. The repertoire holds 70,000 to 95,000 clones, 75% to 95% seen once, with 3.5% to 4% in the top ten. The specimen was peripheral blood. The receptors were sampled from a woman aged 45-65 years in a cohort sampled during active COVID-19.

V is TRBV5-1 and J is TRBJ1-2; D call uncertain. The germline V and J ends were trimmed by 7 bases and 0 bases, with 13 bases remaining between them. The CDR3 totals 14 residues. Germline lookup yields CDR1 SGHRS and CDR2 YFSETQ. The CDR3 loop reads CASREAETNYGYTF. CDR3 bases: TGCGCCAGCCGCGAGGCCGAAACTAACTATGGCTACACCTTC. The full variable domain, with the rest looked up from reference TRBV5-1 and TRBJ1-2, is KAGVTQTPRYLIKTRGQQVTLSCSPISGHRSVSWYQQTPGQGLQFLFEYFSETQRNKGNFPGRFSGRQFSNSRSEMNVSTLELGDSALYLCASREAETNYGYTFGSGTRLTVV.

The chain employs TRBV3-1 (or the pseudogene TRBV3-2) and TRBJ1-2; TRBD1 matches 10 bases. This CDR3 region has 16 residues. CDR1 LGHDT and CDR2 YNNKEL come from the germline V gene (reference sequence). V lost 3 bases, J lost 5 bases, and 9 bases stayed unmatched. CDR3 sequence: CASSHSRTGGRYGYTF. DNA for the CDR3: TGTGCCAGCAGCCACTCGCGGACAGGGGGGAGATATGGCTACACCTTC.

The CDR3 sequence is CASSLAPGQQSPLHF. The CDR3 DNA follows: TGCGCCAGCAGCTTGGCACCGGGACAACAATCACCCCTCCACTTT. This chain joins TRBV5-1 and TRBJ1-6; possible D gene TRBD1, 6 bases. Trimming stripped 0 bases from V and 10 bases from J, with 14 bases between. This CDR3 has 15 amino acids. Per the germline V gene, CDR1 is SGHRS and CDR2 is YFSETQ. Based on the CDR3 plus reference TRBV5-1 and TRBJ1-6, the full variable domain is KAGVTQTPRYLIKTRGQQVTLSCSPISGHRSVSWYQQTPGQGLQFLFEYFSETQRNKGNFPGRFSGRQFSNSRSEMNVSTLELGDSALYLCASSLAPGQQSPLHFGNGTRLTVT.

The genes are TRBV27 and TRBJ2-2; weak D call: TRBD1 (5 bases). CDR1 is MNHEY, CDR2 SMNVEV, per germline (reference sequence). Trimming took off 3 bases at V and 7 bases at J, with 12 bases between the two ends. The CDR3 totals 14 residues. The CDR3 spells CASSFVGVLGELFF. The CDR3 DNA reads TGTGCCAGCAGTTTCGTAGGGGTCCTCGGGGAGCTGTTTTTT.

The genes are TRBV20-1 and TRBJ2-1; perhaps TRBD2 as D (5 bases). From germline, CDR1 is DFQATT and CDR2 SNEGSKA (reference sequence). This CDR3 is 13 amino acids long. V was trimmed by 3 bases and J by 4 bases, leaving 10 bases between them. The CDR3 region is CSASRAGYNEQFF. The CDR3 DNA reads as TGCAGTGCTAGTAGGGCGGGTTACAATGAGCAGTTCTTC.

The CDR3 region is CASSSTGAGTDTQYF. The CDR3 coding sequence is TGTGCCAGCAGTTCCACAGGGGCGGGCACAGATACGCAGTATTTT. The chain carries TRBV6-5 and TRBJ2-3; 7 bases line up with TRBD1. This CDR3 spans 15 amino acids. Trimming cost V 4 bases and J 1 base; bases outside gene matches: 5. The germline V gene encodes CDR1 MNHEY and CDR2 SVGAGI.

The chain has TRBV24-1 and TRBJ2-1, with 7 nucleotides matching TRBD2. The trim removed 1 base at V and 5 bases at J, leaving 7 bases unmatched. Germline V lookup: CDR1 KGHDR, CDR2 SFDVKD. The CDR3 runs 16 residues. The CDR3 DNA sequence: TGTGCCACCAGTGATTTCCGCGGGAGCCATAACAATGAGCAGTTCTTC. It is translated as CATSDFRGSHNNEQFF.

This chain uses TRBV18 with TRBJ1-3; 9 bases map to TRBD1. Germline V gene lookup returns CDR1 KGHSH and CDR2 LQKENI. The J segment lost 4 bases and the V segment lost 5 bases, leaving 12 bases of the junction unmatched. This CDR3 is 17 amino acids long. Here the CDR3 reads CASSSQGARISGNTIYF. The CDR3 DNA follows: TGTGCCAGCTCATCACAGGGGGCGCGAATTTCCGGAAACACCATATATTTT.

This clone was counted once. The CDR3 nucleotides are TGTGCCAGCAGCTTTGGGCCCGGGAATACAAAAACCTCGCACTACGAGCAGTACTTC. It codes for CASSFGPGNTKTSHYEQYF. V usage is TRBV5-4 and J usage is TRBJ2-7; TRBD2 might be the D (5 bases). This CDR3 contains 19 residues. Trimming cost V 2 bases and J 3 bases, with 27 bases left between them. Germline-derived CDR1 and CDR2 are SGHNT and YYREEE (reference sequence).

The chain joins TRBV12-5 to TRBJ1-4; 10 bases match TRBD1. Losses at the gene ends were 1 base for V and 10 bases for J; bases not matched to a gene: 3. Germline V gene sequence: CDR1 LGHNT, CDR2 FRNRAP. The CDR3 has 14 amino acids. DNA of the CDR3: TGTGCTAGTGGTTTGGAGGGACAGGGGAGAAAACTGTTTTTT. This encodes CASGLEGQGRKLFF.

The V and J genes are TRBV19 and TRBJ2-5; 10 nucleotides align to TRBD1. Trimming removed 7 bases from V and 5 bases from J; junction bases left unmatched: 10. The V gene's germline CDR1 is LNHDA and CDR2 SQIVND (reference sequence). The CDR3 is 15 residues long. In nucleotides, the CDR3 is TGTGCCAGTAAACCGGGACAGGGGTCGGGGGAGACCCAGTACTTC. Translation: CASKPGQGSGETQYF. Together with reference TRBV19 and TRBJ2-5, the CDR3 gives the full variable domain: DGGITQSPKYLFRKEGQNVTLSCEQNLNHDAMYWYRQDPGQGLRLIYYSQIVNDFQKGDIAEGYSVSREKKESFPLTVTSAQKNPTAFYLCASKPGQGSGETQYFGPGTRLLVL.

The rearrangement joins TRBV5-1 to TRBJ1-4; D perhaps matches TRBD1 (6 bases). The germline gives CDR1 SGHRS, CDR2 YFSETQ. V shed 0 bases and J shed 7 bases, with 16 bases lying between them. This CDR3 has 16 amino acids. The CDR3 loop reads CASSLAVGQRGEKLFF. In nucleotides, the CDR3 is TGCGCCAGCAGCTTGGCCGTCGGACAGCGCGGTGAAAAACTGTTTTTT.

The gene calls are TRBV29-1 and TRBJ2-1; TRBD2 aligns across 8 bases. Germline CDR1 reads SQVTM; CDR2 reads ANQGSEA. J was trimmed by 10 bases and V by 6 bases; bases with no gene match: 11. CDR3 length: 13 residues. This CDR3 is CSVEDGGAREQFF. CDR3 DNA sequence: TGCAGCGTGGAGGACGGGGGGGCCCGGGAGCAGTTCTTC.

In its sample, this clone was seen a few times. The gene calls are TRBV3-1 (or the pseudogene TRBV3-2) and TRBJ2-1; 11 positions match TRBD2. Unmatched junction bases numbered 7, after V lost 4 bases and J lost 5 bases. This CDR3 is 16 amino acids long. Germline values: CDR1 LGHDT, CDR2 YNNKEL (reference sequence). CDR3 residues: CASSPRLAGHDNEQFF. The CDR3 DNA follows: TGTGCCAGCAGCCCACGACTAGCGGGGCACGACAATGAGCAGTTCTTC.